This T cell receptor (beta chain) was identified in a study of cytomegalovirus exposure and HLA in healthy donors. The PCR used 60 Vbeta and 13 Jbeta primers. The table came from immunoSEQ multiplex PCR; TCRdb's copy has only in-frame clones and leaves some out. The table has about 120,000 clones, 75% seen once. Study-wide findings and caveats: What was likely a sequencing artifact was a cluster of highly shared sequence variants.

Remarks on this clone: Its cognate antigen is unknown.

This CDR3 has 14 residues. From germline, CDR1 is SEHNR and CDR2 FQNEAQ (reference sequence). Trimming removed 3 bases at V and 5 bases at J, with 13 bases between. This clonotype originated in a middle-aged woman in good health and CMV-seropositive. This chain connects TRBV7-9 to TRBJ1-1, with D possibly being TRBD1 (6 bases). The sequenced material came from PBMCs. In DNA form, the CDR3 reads TGTGCCAGCAGCTTGTTGGGGGCGAGGACTGAAGCTTTCTTT. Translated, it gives CASSLLGARTEAFF.